Below, 18 T cell receptor beta chains from the same sample are listed, as sequenced in a study of T cells in Graves' hyperthyroidism and ophthalmopathy. Amplified TCR beta CDR3 regions derived from RNA transcripts. The TCR CDR3 first-round RT-PCR relied on the HTBI primer set. Each CDR3 protein is one row after TCRdb ran MiXCR on the multiplex PCR reads. The sample consists of about 350,000 distinct CDR3 sequences, 18% of them appearing once. The sequencing sample was made of blood. These receptors all come from a woman aged 40 to 50 with Graves' ophthalmopathy.

This clonotype came up many times. The chain recombines TRBV12-3 or TRBV12-4 with TRBJ1-1; D call uncertain. V lost 2 bases and J 7 bases, leaving 11 bases between the germline ends. The CDR3 spans 13 residues. DNA for the CDR3: TGTGCCAGCAGTTTACGAGCGGGGATTGAAGCTTTCTTT. This translates into CASSLRAGIEAFF.

This clonotype was counted only a few times. The V call is TRBV30, the J call TRBJ1-3; perhaps TRBD1 as D (6 bases). The CDR3 is 18 amino acids. Trimming shortened V by 1 base and J by 5 bases, and 24 bases separated the two germline ends. Germline V gives CDR1 GTSNPN, CDR2 SVGIG (reference sequence). Here the CDR3 DNA reads TGTGCCTGGAGTGGTTTGGCCGGACGTCGACAGGACCGAAACACCATATATTTT. Translated: CAWSGLAGRRQDRNTIYF.

This clonotype was observed a handful of times. The V call is TRBV4-1, the J call TRBJ2-7; tentative D call: TRBD2 (5 bases). Germline V gene lookup returns CDR1 MGHRA and CDR2 YSYEKL. The CDR3 is 14 residues long. With 1 base removed from V and 6 bases from J, the gap between germline ends came to 13 bases. CDR3 region: CASSQGGFAGEQYF. The CDR3 nucleotides are TGCGCCAGCAGCCAAGGAGGCTTTGCGGGCGAGCAGTACTTC.

This clonotype was seen repeatedly, ten times or more. The chain recombines TRBV2 with TRBJ2-5, with D uncertain. CDR1 is SNHLY and CDR2 is FYNNEI in the germline V gene. The CDR3 sequence is 14 residues long. V shed 4 bases and J shed 5 bases, with 14 bases lying between them. The CDR3 DNA follows: TGTGCCAGCAGTGGGGGTTTCGTGTCGGAGACCCAGTACTTC. Translated, it gives CASSGGFVSETQYF.

This clonotype was seen at least ten times. The chain employs TRBV12-3 or TRBV12-4 and TRBJ2-1; 7 nucleotides agree with TRBD1. This CDR3 region has 13 residues. Trimming cost V 6 bases and J 8 bases; bases outside gene matches: 7. CDR3 in amino acids: CASSPDRDHEQFF. The CDR3 nucleotides are TGTGCCAGCAGCCCCGACAGGGACCATGAGCAGTTCTTC.

This clonotype was seen ten or more times. Just one base apart from a much larger clone, this may be a read error. This chain joins TRBV30 and TRBJ1-1; the D is unclear. Per the germline V gene, CDR1 is GTSNPN and CDR2 is SVGIG (reference sequence). The CDR3 has 12 amino acids. Trimming left V 4 bases short and J 3 bases short, with 9 bases between. In DNA, the CDR3 is TGTGCCTGGATGCAGGCGGACACTGAAGCTTTCTTT. It specifies CAWMQADTEAFF.

The sample holds many counts of this clonotype. V usage is TRBV6-5 and J usage is TRBJ2-7, with D possibly being TRBD1 (6 bases). The V end was cut by 0 bases, the J end by 5 bases, with 11 bases between. Germline V gene data show CDR1 as MNHEY and CDR2 as SVGAGI. This CDR3 is 14 amino acids long. In DNA form, the CDR3 reads TGTGCCAGCAGTTACTCCCTTACAGGGAACGAGCAGTACTTC. This codes for CASSYSLTGNEQYF.

The sample holds many counts of this clonotype. CDR3 bases: TGTGCCAGCAGTTTCGGGACAGCGGAGGACCAGCCCCAGCATTTT. This encodes CASSFGTAEDQPQHF. This sequence joins TRBV28 and TRBJ1-5, with 7 nucleotides matching TRBD1. The CDR3 sequence is 15 residues long. With V trimmed by 3 bases and J by 7 bases, 9 bases remained unmatched. Germline-derived CDR1 and CDR2 are MDHEN and SYDVKM.

This clonotype was recorded at least ten times. The chain combines TRBV4-1 with TRBJ2-7; no definite D call. This CDR3 spans 15 amino acids. CDR1 and CDR2 (germline): MGHRA, YSYEKL. The V end lost 0 bases, the J end lost 7 bases, and 16 bases lay between the germline ends. The CDR3 is CASSQDSTSWEEQYF. CDR3 DNA sequence: TGCGCCAGCAGCCAAGATTCTACAAGCTGGGAAGAGCAGTACTTC.

The chain is built from TRBV20-1 and TRBJ1-5; 7 positions agree with TRBD1. The trim removed 5 bases at V and 2 bases at J, leaving 12 bases unmatched. This CDR3 has 16 amino acids. The germline CDR1 and CDR2 sequences are DFQATT and SNEGSKA (reference sequence). CDR3 coding DNA: TGCAGTGCTCGCGGACAGGTGGGGGGAGGCAATCAGCCCCAGCATTTT. It encodes CSARGQVGGGNQPQHF.

This clonotype showed up many times. This rearrangement joins TRBV30 to TRBJ1-2, with TRBD1 matching over 7 bases. The junction had 4 bases not matched to a gene; V was cut back by 3 bases and J by 3 bases. This CDR3 contains 13 residues. The V gene's germline CDR1 is GTSNPN and CDR2 SVGIG (reference sequence). The CDR3, as DNA: TGTGCCTGGAGCGTTGACAGGGACTATGGCTACACCTTC. The encoded protein is CAWSVDRDYGYTF.

This clonotype was recorded many times. The CDR3 DNA sequence: TGTGCCAGCAAAACACCCGGGGGCAATCAGCCCCAGCATTTT. It codes for CASKTPGGNQPQHF. V usage is TRBV2 and J usage is TRBJ1-5; D ambiguous. Between the trimmed V and J ends, which lost 7 bases and 2 bases, there was a span of 12 bases. The germline V gene encodes CDR1 SNHLY and CDR2 FYNNEI. The CDR3 extends over 14 amino acids.

This clonotype was detected many times. This chain connects TRBV6-2 or TRBV6-3 to TRBJ2-5; 7 nucleotides align to TRBD2. CDR1 and CDR2 from the germline V gene are MNHEY and SVGEGT. The V segment lost 1 base and the J segment 2 bases; nucleotides outside the gene matches: 4. CDR3 length: 15 amino acids. CDR3 sequence (DNA): TGTGCCAGCAGTTACTACATAGCGGGTCAAGAGACCCAGTACTTC. Translating it yields CASSYYIAGQETQYF.

V usage is TRBV28 and J usage is TRBJ1-6; D might be TRBD1 (5 bases). V lost 3 bases and J lost 7, with 16 bases in between. The CDR3 totals 16 residues. Germline V gene data show CDR1 as MDHEN and CDR2 as SYDVKM. CDR3 DNA sequence: TGTGCCAGCAGTTTGAACCAGGGTGTATGGAATTCACCCCTCCACTTT. Its translation is CASSLNQGVWNSPLHF.

This clonotype was detected a few times. The chain recombines TRBV4-1 with TRBJ1-1; no clear D. This CDR3 has 14 residues. CDR1 and CDR2 (germline): MGHRA, YSYEKL. Trimming shortened V by 2 bases and J by 11 bases, and 18 bases separated the two germline ends. This CDR3 is CASSQPPSSSEAFF. The CDR3 coding sequence is TGCGCCAGCAGCCAACCCCCCTCCTCCTCGGAGGCTTTCTTT.

This clonotype was picked up many times. The chain links TRBV7-9 to TRBJ2-5, with D perhaps being TRBD1 or TRBD2 (5 bases each). This CDR3 region has 15 residues. The V end lost 6 bases, the J end lost 1 base, and 15 bases lay between the germline ends. CDR1 is SEHNR and CDR2 is FQNEAQ in the germline V gene (reference sequence). CDR3 sequence: CASSYQGRTQETQYF. The CDR3 nucleotides read TGTGCCAGCAGTTACCAGGGACGGACCCAAGAGACCCAGTACTTC.

This clonotype was counted many times. The V gene is TRBV20-1, the J gene TRBJ2-7, with D maybe TRBD1 (7 bases). The CDR3 covers 18 residues. Per the germline V gene, CDR1 is DFQATT and CDR2 is SNEGSKA (reference sequence). Trimming took 0 bases from V and 2 from J, leaving 23 bases between them. DNA of the CDR3: TGCAGTGCTAGAGATCGGAGGGGTCTGACAGGGAAAGCCTACGAGCAGTACTTC. Its translation is CSARDRRGLTGKAYEQYF.

This clonotype was detected ten times or more. The chain joins TRBV20-1 to TRBJ1-5; 9 positions agree with TRBD1. Germline V gene lookup returns CDR1 DFQATT and CDR2 SNEGSKA (reference sequence). This CDR3 comprises 15 residues. The V segment lost 1 base and the J segment 6 bases; nucleotides outside the gene matches: 7. The CDR3 region has the DNA TGCAGTGCTAGAGCGACGACAGGGGGAGGTCAGCCCCAGCATTTT. Translating gives CSARATTGGGQPQHF.